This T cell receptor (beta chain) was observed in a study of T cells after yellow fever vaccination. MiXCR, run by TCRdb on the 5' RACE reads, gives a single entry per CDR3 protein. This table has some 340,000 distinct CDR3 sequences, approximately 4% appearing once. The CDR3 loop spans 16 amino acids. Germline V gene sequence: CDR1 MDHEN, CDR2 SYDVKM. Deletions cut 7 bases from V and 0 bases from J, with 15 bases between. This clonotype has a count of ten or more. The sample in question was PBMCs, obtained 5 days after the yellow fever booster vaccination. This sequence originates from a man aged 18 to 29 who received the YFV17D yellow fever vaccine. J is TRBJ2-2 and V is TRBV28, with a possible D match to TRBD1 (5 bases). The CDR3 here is CASIEQGRANTGELFF. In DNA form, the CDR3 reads TGTGCCAGCATCGAGCAAGGCAGGGCGAACACCGGGGAGCTGTTTTTT.